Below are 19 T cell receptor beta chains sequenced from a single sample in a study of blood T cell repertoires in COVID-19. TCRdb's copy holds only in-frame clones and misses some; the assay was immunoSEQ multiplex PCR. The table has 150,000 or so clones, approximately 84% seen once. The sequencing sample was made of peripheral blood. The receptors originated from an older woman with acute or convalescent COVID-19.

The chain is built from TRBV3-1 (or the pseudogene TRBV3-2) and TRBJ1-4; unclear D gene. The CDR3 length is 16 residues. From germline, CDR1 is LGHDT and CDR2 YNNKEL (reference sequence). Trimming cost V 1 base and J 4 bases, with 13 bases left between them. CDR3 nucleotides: TGTGCCAGCAGCCAAGCTACGGAGGGTGGTAATGAAAAACTGTTTTTT. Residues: CASSQATEGGNEKLFF.

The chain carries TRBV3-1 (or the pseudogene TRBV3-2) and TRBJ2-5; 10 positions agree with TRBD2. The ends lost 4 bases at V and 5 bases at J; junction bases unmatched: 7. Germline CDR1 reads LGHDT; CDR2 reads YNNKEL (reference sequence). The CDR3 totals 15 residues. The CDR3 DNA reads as TGTGCCAGCAGCCCGATCGCTAGCGGGGGTGAGACCCAGTACTTC. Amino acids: CASSPIASGGETQYF.

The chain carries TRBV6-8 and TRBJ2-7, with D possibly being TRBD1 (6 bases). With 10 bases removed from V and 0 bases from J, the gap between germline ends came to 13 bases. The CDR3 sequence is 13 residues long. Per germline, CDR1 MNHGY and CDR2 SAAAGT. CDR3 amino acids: CATPDRNSYEQYF. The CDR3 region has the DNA TGTGCCACCCCTGACAGGAACTCCTACGAGCAGTACTTC.

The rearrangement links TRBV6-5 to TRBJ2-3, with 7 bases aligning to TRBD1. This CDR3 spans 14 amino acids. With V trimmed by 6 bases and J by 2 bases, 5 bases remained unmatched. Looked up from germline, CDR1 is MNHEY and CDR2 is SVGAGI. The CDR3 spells CASRRDRDTDTQYF. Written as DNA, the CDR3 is TGTGCCAGCAGACGGGACAGAGACACAGATACGCAGTATTTT.

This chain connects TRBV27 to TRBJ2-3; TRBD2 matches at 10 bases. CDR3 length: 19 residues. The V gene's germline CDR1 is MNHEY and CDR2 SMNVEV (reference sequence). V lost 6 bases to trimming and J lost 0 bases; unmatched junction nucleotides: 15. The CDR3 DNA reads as TGTGCCAGCAGAGGGGAAATAAATCTAGCGGGGGTTAGCACAGATACGCAGTATTTT. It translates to CASRGEINLAGVSTDTQYF.

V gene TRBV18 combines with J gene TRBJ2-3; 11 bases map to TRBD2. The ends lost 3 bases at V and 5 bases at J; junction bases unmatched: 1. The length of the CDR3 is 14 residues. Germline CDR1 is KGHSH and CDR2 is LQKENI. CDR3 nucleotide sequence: TGTGCCAGCTCACCGACTAGCGGGGAAGATACGCAGTATTTT. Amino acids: CASSPTSGEDTQYF.

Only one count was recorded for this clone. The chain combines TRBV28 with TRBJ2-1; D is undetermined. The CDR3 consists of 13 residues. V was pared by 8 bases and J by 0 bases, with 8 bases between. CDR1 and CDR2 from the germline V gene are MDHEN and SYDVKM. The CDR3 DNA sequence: TGTGCCAGCTGGAGTAGCTCCTACAATGAGCAGTTCTTC. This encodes CASWSSSYNEQFF.

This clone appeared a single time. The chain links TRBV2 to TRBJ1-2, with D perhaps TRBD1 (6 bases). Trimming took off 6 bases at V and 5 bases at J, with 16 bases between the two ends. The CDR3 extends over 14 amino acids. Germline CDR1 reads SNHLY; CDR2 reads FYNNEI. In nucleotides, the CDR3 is TGTGCCAGCAGACGACGGGACACCTCTTATGGCTACACCTTC. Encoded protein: CASRRRDTSYGYTF.

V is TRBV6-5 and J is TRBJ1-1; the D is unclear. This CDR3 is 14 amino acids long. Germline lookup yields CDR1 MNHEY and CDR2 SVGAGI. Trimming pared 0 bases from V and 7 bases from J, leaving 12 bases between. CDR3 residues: CASSYSIGAFEAFF. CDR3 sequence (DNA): TGTGCCAGCAGTTACTCGATTGGTGCGTTTGAAGCTTTCTTT.

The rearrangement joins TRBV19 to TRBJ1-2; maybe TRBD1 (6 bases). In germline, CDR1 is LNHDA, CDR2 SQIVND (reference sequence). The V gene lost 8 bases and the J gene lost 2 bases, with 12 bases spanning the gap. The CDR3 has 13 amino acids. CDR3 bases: TGTGCCAGTCCCCAAGGGGGAAACTATGGCTACACCTTC. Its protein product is CASPQGGNYGYTF.

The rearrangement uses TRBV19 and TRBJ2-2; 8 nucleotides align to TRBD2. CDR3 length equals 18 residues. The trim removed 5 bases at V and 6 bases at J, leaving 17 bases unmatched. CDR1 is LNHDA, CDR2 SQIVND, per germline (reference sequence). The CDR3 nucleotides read TGTGCCAGTAGTTACCTTGGCGTTGCCGGGACTAGACCCGGGGAGCTGTTTTTT. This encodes CASSYLGVAGTRPGELFF.

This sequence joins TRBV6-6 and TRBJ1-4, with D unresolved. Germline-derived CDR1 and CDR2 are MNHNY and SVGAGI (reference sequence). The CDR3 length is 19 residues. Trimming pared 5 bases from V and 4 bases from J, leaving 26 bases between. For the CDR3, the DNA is TGTGCCAGCAGTCCGTCCTCCACGGTGCGCACGGGGAATAATGAAAAACTGTTTTTT. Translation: CASSPSSTVRTGNNEKLFF.

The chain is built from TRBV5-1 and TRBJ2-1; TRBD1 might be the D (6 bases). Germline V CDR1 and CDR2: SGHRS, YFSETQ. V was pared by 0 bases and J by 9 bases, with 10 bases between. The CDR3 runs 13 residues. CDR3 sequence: CASSLGGGVEQFF. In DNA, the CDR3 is TGCGCCAGCAGCTTGGGTGGGGGCGTTGAGCAGTTCTTC. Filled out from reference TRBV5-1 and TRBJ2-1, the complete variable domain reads KAGVTQTPRYLIKTRGQQVTLSCSPISGHRSVSWYQQTPGQGLQFLFEYFSETQRNKGNFPGRFSGRQFSNSRSEMNVSTLELGDSALYLCASSLGGGVEQFFGPGTRLTVL.

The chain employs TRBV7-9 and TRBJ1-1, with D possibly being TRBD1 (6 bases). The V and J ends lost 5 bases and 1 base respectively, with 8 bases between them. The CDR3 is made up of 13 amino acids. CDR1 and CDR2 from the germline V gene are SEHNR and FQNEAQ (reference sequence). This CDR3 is CASSQGWNTEAFF. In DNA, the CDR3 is TGTGCCAGCAGCCAGGGGTGGAACACTGAAGCTTTCTTT.

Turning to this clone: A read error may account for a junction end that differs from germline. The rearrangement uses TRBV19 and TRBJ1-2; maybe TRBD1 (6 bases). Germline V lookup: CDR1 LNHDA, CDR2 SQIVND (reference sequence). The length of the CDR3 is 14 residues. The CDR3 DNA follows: TGTGCCAGTAGTATAGATCCCACAGGGTATGACTACACCTTC. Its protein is CASSIDPTGYDYTF.

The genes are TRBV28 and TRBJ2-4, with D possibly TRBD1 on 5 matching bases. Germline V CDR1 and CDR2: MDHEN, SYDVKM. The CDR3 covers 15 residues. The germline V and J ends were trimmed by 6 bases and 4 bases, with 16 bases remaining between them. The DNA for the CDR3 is TGTGCCAGCAGCCGACAGAAAGGACGAAAAAACATTCAGTACTTC. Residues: CASSRQKGRKNIQYF.

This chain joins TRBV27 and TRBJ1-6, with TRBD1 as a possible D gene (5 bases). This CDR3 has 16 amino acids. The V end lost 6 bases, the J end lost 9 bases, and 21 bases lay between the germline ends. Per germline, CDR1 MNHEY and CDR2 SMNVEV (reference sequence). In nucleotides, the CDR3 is TGTGCCAGCAGATTCCTCTCGGGACTGCAAGTTTCACCCCTCCACTTT. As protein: CASRFLSGLQVSPLHF.

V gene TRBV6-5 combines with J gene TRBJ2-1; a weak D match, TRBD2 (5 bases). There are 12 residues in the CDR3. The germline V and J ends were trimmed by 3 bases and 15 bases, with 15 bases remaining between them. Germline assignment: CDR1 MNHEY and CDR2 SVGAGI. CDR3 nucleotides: TGTGCCAGCAGTTATCGCGGGTCGTTGCTGTTCTTC. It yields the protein CASSYRGSLLFF.

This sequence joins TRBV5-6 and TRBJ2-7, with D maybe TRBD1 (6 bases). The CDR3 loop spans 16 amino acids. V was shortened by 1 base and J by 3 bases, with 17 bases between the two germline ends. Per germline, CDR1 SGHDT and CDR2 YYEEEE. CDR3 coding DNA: TGTGCCAGCAGCTTGACCACCGAAGGACAGTACTACGAGCAGTACTTC. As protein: CASSLTTEGQYYEQYF.